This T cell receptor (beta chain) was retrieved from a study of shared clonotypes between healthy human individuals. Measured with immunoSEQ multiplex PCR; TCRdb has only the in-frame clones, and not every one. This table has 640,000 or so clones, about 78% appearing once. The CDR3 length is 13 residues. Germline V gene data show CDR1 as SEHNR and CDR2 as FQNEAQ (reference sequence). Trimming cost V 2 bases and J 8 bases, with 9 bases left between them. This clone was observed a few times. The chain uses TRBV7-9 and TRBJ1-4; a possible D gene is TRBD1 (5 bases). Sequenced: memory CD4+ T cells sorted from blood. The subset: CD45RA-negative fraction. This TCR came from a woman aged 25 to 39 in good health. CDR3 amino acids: CASSLLQGEKLFF. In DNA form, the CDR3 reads TGTGCCAGCAGCTTACTCCAGGGAGAAAAACTGTTTTTT.